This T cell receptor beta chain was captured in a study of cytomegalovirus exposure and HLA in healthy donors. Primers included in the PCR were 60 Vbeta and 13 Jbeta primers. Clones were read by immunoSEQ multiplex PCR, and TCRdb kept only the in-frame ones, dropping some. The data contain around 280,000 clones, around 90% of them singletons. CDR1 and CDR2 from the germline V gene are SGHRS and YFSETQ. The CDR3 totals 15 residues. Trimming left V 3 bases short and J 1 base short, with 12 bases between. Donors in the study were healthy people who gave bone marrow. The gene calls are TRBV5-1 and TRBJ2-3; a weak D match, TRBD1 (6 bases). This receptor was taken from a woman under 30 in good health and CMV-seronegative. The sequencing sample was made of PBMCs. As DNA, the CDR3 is TGCGCCAGCAGCTCCACAGGGTTGGGCACAGATACGCAGTATTTT. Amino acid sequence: CASSSTGLGTDTQYF.